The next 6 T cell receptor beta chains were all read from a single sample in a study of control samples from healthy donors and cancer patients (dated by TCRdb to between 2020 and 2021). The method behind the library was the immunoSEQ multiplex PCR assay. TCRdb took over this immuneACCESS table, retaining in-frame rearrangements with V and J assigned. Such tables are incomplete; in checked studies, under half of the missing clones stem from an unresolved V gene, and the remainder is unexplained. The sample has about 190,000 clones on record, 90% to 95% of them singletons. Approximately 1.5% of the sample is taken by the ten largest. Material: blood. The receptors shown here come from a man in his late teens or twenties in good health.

CDR3 sequence reads: CASSSSGRTDTQYF. In DNA form, the CDR3 reads TGCGCCAGCAGCTCTAGCGGGAGGACAGATACGCAGTATTTT. V is TRBV4-1 and J is TRBJ2-3, with 11 bases aligning to TRBD2. CDR3 length: 14 amino acids. Losses at the gene ends were 5 bases for V and 3 bases for J; bases not matched to a gene: 1. Germline V gene sequence: CDR1 MGHRA, CDR2 YSYEKL.

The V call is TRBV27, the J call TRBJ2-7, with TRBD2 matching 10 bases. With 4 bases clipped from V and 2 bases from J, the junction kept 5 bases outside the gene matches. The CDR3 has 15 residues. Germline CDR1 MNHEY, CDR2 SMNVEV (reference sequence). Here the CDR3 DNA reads TGTGCCAGCAGTTCCGTCCTAGCGGGGGCCTACGAGCAGTACTTC. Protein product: CASSSVLAGAYEQYF.

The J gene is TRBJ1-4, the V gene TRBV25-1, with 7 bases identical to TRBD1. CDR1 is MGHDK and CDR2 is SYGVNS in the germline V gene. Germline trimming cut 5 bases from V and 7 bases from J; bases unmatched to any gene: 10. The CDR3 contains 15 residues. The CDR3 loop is CASSSLQGPGEKLFF. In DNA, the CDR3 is TGTGCCAGCAGTTCCCTACAGGGGCCGGGTGAAAAACTGTTTTTT.

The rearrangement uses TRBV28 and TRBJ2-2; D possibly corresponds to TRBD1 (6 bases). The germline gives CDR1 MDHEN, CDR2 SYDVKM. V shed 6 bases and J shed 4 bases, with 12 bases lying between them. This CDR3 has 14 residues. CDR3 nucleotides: TGTGCCAGCAGCCTGGACAGATTCACCGGGGAGCTGTTTTTT. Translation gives CASSLDRFTGELFF.

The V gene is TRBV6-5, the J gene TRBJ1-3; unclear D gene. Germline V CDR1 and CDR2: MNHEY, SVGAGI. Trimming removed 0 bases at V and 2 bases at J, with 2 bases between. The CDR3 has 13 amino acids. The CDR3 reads CASSYSPGNTIYF. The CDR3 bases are TGTGCCAGCAGTTACTCACCTGGAAACACCATATATTTT.

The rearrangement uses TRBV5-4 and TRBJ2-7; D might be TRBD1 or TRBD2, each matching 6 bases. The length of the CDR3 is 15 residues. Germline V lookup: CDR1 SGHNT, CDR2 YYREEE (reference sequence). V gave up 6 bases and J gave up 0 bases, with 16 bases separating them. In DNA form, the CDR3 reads TGTGCCAGCAACAAGGGGGGCGGAAGCTCCTACGAGCAGTACTTC. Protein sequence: CASNKGGGSSYEQYF.